A single sample is the source of the 17 T cell receptor beta chains below, sequenced in a study of shared clonotypes between healthy human individuals. Cells designated naive CD8 were CD45RO-negative and were positively selected for CCR7, with terminally differentiated effector memory CD45RA+ cells excluded. Assay used: immunoSEQ multiplex PCR; TCRdb lists only in-frame clones, some missing. The sample includes fewer than 1 million clones, 90% to 97% of them seen just once. The source material was naive CD8+ T cells sorted from blood. All receptors come from a man under 40 in good health.

The V gene is TRBV28, the J gene TRBJ2-7, with TRBD2 matching 13 bases. The CDR3 is 21 residues long. Trimming removed 4 bases from V and 0 bases from J; junction bases left unmatched: 18. Germline V gene sequence: CDR1 MDHEN, CDR2 SYDVKM. The CDR3 loop reads CASSSYISTGTSGTSSYEQYF. CDR3 in DNA: TGTGCCAGCAGTTCATATATATCCACGGGGACTAGCGGGACCAGCTCCTACGAGCAGTACTTC.

V is TRBV19 and J is TRBJ2-5; D uncertain. Germline V gives CDR1 LNHDA, CDR2 SQIVND (reference sequence). Trimming removed 6 bases at V and 2 bases at J, with 10 bases between. The CDR3 spans 13 residues. CDR3: CASRMGIQETQYF. The CDR3 DNA reads TGTGCCAGTAGAATGGGGATTCAAGAGACCCAGTACTTC.

This sequence joins TRBV7-6 and TRBJ2-7, with TRBD1 matching over 9 bases. Per germline, CDR1 SGHVS and CDR2 FNYEAQ. The CDR3 spans 15 residues. V gave up 5 bases and J gave up 0 bases; unmatched junction bases: 5. This CDR3 is CASSERTGASYEQYF. The CDR3 DNA follows: TGTGCCAGCAGCGAGAGGACAGGGGCCTCCTACGAGCAGTACTTC.

CDR3 DNA sequence: TGTGCCAGTAGTATGGGACATAGCACAGATACGCAGTATTTT. As protein: CASSMGHSTDTQYF. The chain uses TRBV19 and TRBJ2-3, with a possible D match to TRBD1 (6 bases). CDR1 and CDR2 from the germline V gene are LNHDA and SQIVND (reference sequence). V was clipped by 3 bases and J by 0 bases, with 7 bases between them. The CDR3 extends over 14 amino acids.

This chain links TRBV27 with TRBJ1-5; a possible D gene is TRBD1 (5 bases). This CDR3 has 14 residues. Trimming removed 4 bases from V and 7 bases from J, with 14 bases in between. Germline V lookup: CDR1 MNHEY, CDR2 SMNVEV (reference sequence). Written as DNA, the CDR3 is TGTGCCAGCAGTTCGGGCAGGGAGAGGCAGCCCCAGCATTTT. Residues: CASSSGRERQPQHF.

V and J are TRBV27 and TRBJ2-7, with TRBD2 identical over 11 bases. The CDR3 has 14 amino acids. Germline V gene lookup returns CDR1 MNHEY and CDR2 SMNVEV (reference sequence). The ends lost 6 bases at V and 6 bases at J; junction bases unmatched: 7. CDR3 bases: TGTGCCAGCAGACTACGACTAGCGGGGATCGAGCAGTACTTC. Translating gives CASRLRLAGIEQYF.

About this clone: The same CDR3 arises from other DNA sequences in this sample as well. The chain combines TRBV5-4 with TRBJ1-1; D is unresolved. The ends were cut back, 1 base at V and 2 bases at J, with 0 bases in the middle. The CDR3 contains 11 residues. Germline V gives CDR1 SGHNT, CDR2 YYREEE (reference sequence). CDR3 in amino acids: CASSLNTEAFF. CDR3 in DNA: TGTGCCAGCAGCTTGAACACTGAAGCTTTCTTT.

In DNA form, the CDR3 reads TGTGCCATCAGTGATTCCGGAACTAGCACAGATACGCAGTATTTT. The encoded protein is CAISDSGTSTDTQYF. V and J are TRBV10-3 and TRBJ2-3, with no clear D. There are 15 residues in the CDR3. Germline CDR1 is ENHRY and CDR2 is SYGVKD. The V end lost 3 bases, the J end lost 0 bases, and 10 bases lay between the germline ends.

The chain combines TRBV7-2 with TRBJ2-7; D is unresolved. Germline values: CDR1 SGHTA, CDR2 FQGNSA. V was shortened by 1 base and J by 1 base, with 11 bases between the two germline ends. The CDR3 has 15 amino acids. The CDR3 coding sequence is TGTGCCAGCAGCTTAGGTCCCTACGGATCCTACGAGCAGTACTTC. Translating gives CASSLGPYGSYEQYF.

The genes are TRBV2 and TRBJ2-2, with TRBD1 matching 7 bases. Germline assignment: CDR1 SNHLY and CDR2 FYNNEI. Unmatched junction bases numbered 8, after V lost 4 bases and J lost 6 bases. The CDR3 runs to 15 residues. CDR3 sequence (DNA): TGTGCCAGCAGTGGGGGCCCTACAGGGGCCGGGGAGCTGTTTTTT. Translating it yields CASSGGPTGAGELFF. Full variable domain (remainder filled in from reference TRBV2 and TRBJ2-2): EPEVTQTPSHQVTQMGQEVILRCVPISNHLYFYWYRQILGQKVEFLVSFYNNEISEKSEIFDDQFSVERPDGSNFTLKIRSTKLEDSAMYFCASSGGPTGAGELFFGEGSRLTVL.

The gene calls are TRBV13 and TRBJ1-1; no reliable D call. The CDR3 totals 15 residues. V lost 6 bases to trimming and J lost 0 bases, with 14 bases between them. From germline, CDR1 is PRHDT and CDR2 FYEKMQ (reference sequence). The CDR3: CASSLQLGMNTEAFF. In DNA, the CDR3 is TGTGCCAGCAGTCTCCAGCTTGGGATGAACACTGAAGCTTTCTTT.

The chain uses TRBV28 and TRBJ2-7; 8 nucleotides match TRBD1. CDR3 size: 14 residues. Germline CDR1 reads MDHEN; CDR2 reads SYDVKM. With 4 bases clipped from V and 6 bases from J, the junction kept 8 bases outside the gene matches. The CDR3 here is CASSWTGSSLEQYF. The CDR3 DNA reads as TGTGCCAGCAGTTGGACAGGGTCTTCTCTCGAGCAGTACTTC.

The gene calls are TRBV6-6 and TRBJ2-1, with unresolved D. The CDR3 runs to 11 residues. V lost 2 bases and J lost 6, with 2 bases in between. The germline CDR1 and CDR2 sequences are MNHNY and SVGAGI (reference sequence). The CDR3 reads CASSYGNEQFF. The CDR3 nucleotides read TGTGCCAGCAGTTACGGCAATGAGCAGTTCTTC.

J is TRBJ2-1 and V is TRBV27; 7 bases map to TRBD1. J lost 2 bases, V lost 7 bases, and 11 bases had no gene match. The CDR3 runs 16 residues. Germline lookup yields CDR1 MNHEY and CDR2 SMNVEV (reference sequence). The CDR3: CASTPVQGIPYNEQFF. Here the CDR3 DNA reads TGTGCCAGCACGCCCGTACAGGGGATCCCCTACAATGAGCAGTTCTTC.

This clone was counted once. The CDR3 loop reads CASSLSVRSNQPQHF. The CDR3 DNA is TGTGCCAGCAGTTTATCTGTCAGGAGTAATCAGCCCCAGCATTTT. The chain is built from TRBV27 and TRBJ1-5; D remains ambiguous. Trimming took 0 bases from V and 4 from J, leaving 10 bases between them. The germline V gene encodes CDR1 MNHEY and CDR2 SMNVEV (reference sequence). The CDR3 is 15 amino acids.

The chain employs TRBV28 and TRBJ2-1; 11 nucleotides agree with TRBD2. There are 17 residues in the CDR3. Trimming at V came to 6 bases and at J to 7 bases, leaving 14 bases not matched to a gene. The germline gives CDR1 MDHEN, CDR2 SYDVKM. CDR3 sequence reads: CASSWTSTSGRGNEQFF. As DNA, the CDR3 is TGTGCCAGCAGCTGGACAAGCACTAGCGGGAGAGGGAATGAGCAGTTCTTC.

The rearrangement joins TRBV29-1 to TRBJ1-1; TRBD1 agrees at 8 bases. V lost 4 bases to trimming and J lost 4 bases; unmatched junction nucleotides: 8. The CDR3 runs 14 residues. Germline V gene sequence: CDR1 SQVTM, CDR2 ANQGSEA. As DNA, the CDR3 is TGCAGCGTTGGATCCGGGACAGGTGGCACTGAAGCTTTCTTT. This encodes CSVGSGTGGTEAFF.